The 32 T cell receptor beta chains presented below share a single source sample, sequenced in a study of T cell responses to AZD1222 COVID-19 vaccine. The method was immunoSEQ multiplex PCR; TCRdb's version includes in-frame clones alone and lacks a portion of them. The table lists 100,000 or so clones, around nine tenths of them singletons. This specimen was peripheral blood, taken 28 days after the second AZD1222 dose. The receptors were gathered from an adult who received the AZD1222 COVID-19 vaccine.

The chain is built from TRBV29-1 and TRBJ1-1; no clear D. The germline V gene encodes CDR1 SQVTM and CDR2 ANQGSEA. The CDR3 covers 13 residues. Trimming shortened V by 3 bases and J by 3 bases, and 11 bases separated the two germline ends. Written as DNA, the CDR3 is TGCAGCGTTGATGTTGGGGAGCACACTGAAGCTTTCTTT. It codes for CSVDVGEHTEAFF.

This clone was observed a few times. V gene TRBV6-2 or TRBV6-3 combines with J gene TRBJ1-4; D call uncertain. The CDR3 has 13 amino acids. V lost 2 bases and J lost 6, with 7 bases in between. The germline V gene has CDR1 MNHEY and CDR2 SVGEGT. This CDR3 reads CASSYRSYEKLFF. Written as DNA, the CDR3 is TGTGCCAGCAGTTACCGGAGTTATGAAAAACTGTTTTTT.

The chain recombines TRBV7-9 with TRBJ1-3; D is undetermined. The CDR3 sequence is 16 residues long. Between the trimmed V and J ends, which lost 3 bases and 0 bases, there was a span of 12 bases. In germline, CDR1 is SEHNR, CDR2 FQNEAQ (reference sequence). The CDR3 nucleotides are TGTGCCAGCAGCTTGGGCCACACTAGCTCTGGAAACACCATATATTTT. Protein product: CASSLGHTSSGNTIYF.

In its sample, this clone was seen once. The rearrangement uses TRBV5-8 and TRBJ1-5; TRBD1 aligns across 7 bases. Germline CDR1 and CDR2: SGHTS and YDEGEE. Trimming took 0 bases from V and 4 from J; bases not matched to a gene: 7. CDR3 length equals 16 residues. CDR3 coding DNA: TGTGCCAGCAGCTTGGCGGGCCAGGGGGGGAATCAGCCCCAGCATTTT. It translates to CASSLAGQGGNQPQHF.

The gene calls are TRBV10-3 and TRBJ2-7, with a tentative D call TRBD1 (7 bases). V lost 6 bases to trimming and J lost 5 bases, with 29 bases between them. This CDR3 contains 18 residues. Germline V gene data show CDR1 as ENHRY and CDR2 as SYGVKD. As DNA, the CDR3 is TGTGCCATCAGCCTGAGACCCTTCGGAGGGGGCCAGTCCCACGAGCAGTACTTC. This gives the protein CAISLRPFGGGQSHEQYF.

This chain connects TRBV21-1 to TRBJ1-5. TRBV21-1 is listed as a pseudogene. The CDR3 runs to 13 residues. The CDR3 sequence: CASSKVDNQPQHF. CDR3 nucleotides: TGTGCCAGCAGCAAAGTTGACAATCAGCCCCAGCATTTT.

This clone was observed a few times. The V gene is TRBV5-5, the J gene TRBJ2-5, with D perhaps TRBD2 (5 bases). Germline CDR1 and CDR2: SGHKS and YYEKEE (reference sequence). CDR3 size: 14 residues. Between the trimmed V and J ends, which lost 3 bases and 7 bases, there was a span of 16 bases. CDR3 amino acids: CASSYRTLEGTQYF. The CDR3 coding sequence is TGTGCCAGCAGCTATCGGACCCTCGAGGGGACCCAGTACTTC.

A note on this clone: At one boundary the junction diverges from the germline segment, which might be a read error. V usage is TRBV15 and J usage is TRBJ2-1; TRBD2 agrees at 10 bases. Germline V gives CDR1 LNHNV, CDR2 YYDKDF (reference sequence). The CDR3 covers 16 residues. CDR3 loop: CATKNELAGPYNEQFF. The CDR3 coding sequence is TGTGCCACCAAAAACGAACTAGCGGGGCCCTATAATGAGCAGTTCTTC.

V usage is TRBV11-2 and J usage is TRBJ1-1, with D maybe TRBD1 (5 bases). V was cut by 3 bases and J by 1 base, with 12 bases left in between. The germline V gene encodes CDR1 SGHAT and CDR2 FQNNGV. The CDR3 extends over 15 amino acids. In nucleotides, the CDR3 is TGTGCCAGCAGCTTTAGAGGGACGGCGAACACTGAAGCTTTCTTT. As protein: CASSFRGTANTEAFF.

The chain employs TRBV29-1 and TRBJ1-1; 9 bases match TRBD1. Losses at the gene ends were 6 bases for V and 5 bases for J; bases not matched to a gene: 7. The germline V gene has CDR1 SQVTM and CDR2 ANQGSEA. This CDR3 is built from 13 residues. CDR3 DNA sequence: TGCAGCGTGGAGACAGGGGGAGGGACTGAAGCTTTCTTT. Encoded protein: CSVETGGGTEAFF. Drawing the rest from reference TRBV29-1 and TRBJ1-1, the complete variable domain is SAVISQKPSRDICQRGTSLTIQCQVDSQVTMMFWYRQQPGQSLTLIATANQGSEATYESGFVIDKFPISRPNLTFSTLTVSNMSPEDSSIYLCSVETGGGTEAFFGQGTRLTVV.

The chain links TRBV6-5 to TRBJ2-1, with 7 bases matching TRBD2. Looked up from germline, CDR1 is MNHEY and CDR2 is SVGAGI. V lost 2 bases and J lost 4; bases outside the gene matches: 5. This CDR3 region has 15 residues. The chain's CDR3 is CASSYPGGGYNEQFF. Written as DNA, the CDR3 is TGTGCCAGCAGTTACCCGGGGGGTGGGTACAATGAGCAGTTCTTC.

The chain is built from TRBV5-4 and TRBJ1-1; D may be TRBD1 (6 bases). CDR1 and CDR2 from the germline V gene are SGHNT and YYREEE (reference sequence). This CDR3 is 14 amino acids long. Trimming left V 1 base short and J 2 bases short, with 9 bases between. The CDR3 DNA is TGTGCCAGCAGCTTGCTGGGGGCAAACACTGAAGCTTTCTTT. Amino acids: CASSLLGANTEAFF.

The V gene is TRBV6-5, the J gene TRBJ1-2; the match to TRBD1 covers 8 bases. The CDR3 is 14 residues long. Germline CDR1 is MNHEY and CDR2 is SVGAGI. Losses at the gene ends were 6 bases for V and 1 base for J; bases not matched to a gene: 4. The DNA of the CDR3 is TGTGCCAGCAGGCCCAGGGGGCTTAACTATGGCTACACCTTC. Its translation: CASRPRGLNYGYTF.

The chain joins TRBV7-9 to TRBJ2-7; D is possibly TRBD1 (6 bases). This CDR3 contains 16 residues. Germline V lookup: CDR1 SEHNR, CDR2 FQNEAQ (reference sequence). V dropped 5 bases and J dropped 2 bases, with 19 bases sitting between them. The CDR3 sequence: CASSPDRRSPTYEQYF. The DNA of the CDR3 is TGTGCCAGCAGCCCCGACAGGAGAAGCCCTACCTACGAGCAGTACTTC.

The J gene is TRBJ2-4, the V gene TRBV19; D gene ambiguous. Germline-derived CDR1 and CDR2 are LNHDA and SQIVND (reference sequence). V was shortened by 5 bases and J by 4 bases, with 15 bases between the two germline ends. The CDR3 totals 15 residues. CDR3 in amino acids: CASSQNRELKNIQYF. The CDR3, as DNA: TGTGCCAGTAGTCAGAACCGAGAACTGAAAAACATTCAGTACTTC.

This chain connects TRBV6-5 to TRBJ1-1; D gene unclear. This CDR3 is built from 13 residues. V gave up 10 bases and J gave up 0 bases, with 12 bases separating them. Germline V lookup: CDR1 MNHEY, CDR2 SVGAGI. The CDR3: CATGRRMNTEAFF. The DNA for the CDR3 is TGTGCCACGGGTCGACGGATGAACACTGAAGCTTTCTTT.

The rearrangement joins TRBV4-3 to TRBJ2-7; D gene uncertain. Germline CDR1 LGHNA, CDR2 YSLEER. V was cut by 0 bases and J by 2 bases, with 5 bases left in between. The CDR3 totals 13 residues. CDR3 DNA: TGCGCCAGCAGCCAAGACAGGACCTACGAGCAGTACTTC. The encoded protein is CASSQDRTYEQYF.

This clone showed up just once. V gene TRBV19 combines with J gene TRBJ1-1; possibly TRBD1 for D (5 bases). In germline, CDR1 is LNHDA, CDR2 SQIVND (reference sequence). CDR3 length: 13 amino acids. Trimming shortened V by 1 base and J by 5 bases, and 8 bases separated the two germline ends. The CDR3 here is CASSIAGGTEAFF. CDR3 bases: TGTGCCAGTAGTATAGCTGGGGGGACTGAAGCTTTCTTT.

J is TRBJ1-2 and V is TRBV6-5; weak D call: TRBD1 (5 bases). Trimming took 8 bases from V and 0 from J, leaving 13 bases between them. In germline, CDR1 is MNHEY, CDR2 SVGAGI. This CDR3 is built from 14 residues. Here the CDR3 reads CASLKTDSNYGYTF. In DNA, the CDR3 is TGTGCCAGCCTAAAGACAGATTCTAACTATGGCTACACCTTC.

The rearrangement uses TRBV29-1 and TRBJ2-2; 11 bases line up with TRBD1. V lost 7 bases, J lost 4 bases, and 2 bases stayed unmatched. The CDR3 has 13 amino acids. Germline CDR1 and CDR2: SQVTM and ANQGSEA. CDR3 sequence: CSGGQGVTGELFF. Written as DNA, the CDR3 is TGCAGCGGGGGACAGGGGGTCACCGGGGAGCTGTTTTTT.

The rearrangement links TRBV28 to TRBJ1-5; no reliable D call. The CDR3 is 12 residues long. CDR1 is MDHEN and CDR2 is SYDVKM in the germline V gene. The ends were cut back, 6 bases at V and 12 bases at J, with 15 bases in the middle. The CDR3 spells CASSPGGLFQHF. CDR3 coding DNA: TGTGCCAGCAGCCCCGGCGGACTTTTCCAGCATTTT.

The count of this clone is one. V and J are TRBV3-1 (or the pseudogene TRBV3-2) and TRBJ1-1, with TRBD1 identical over 9 bases. The V and J ends lost 6 bases and 4 bases, in that order; junction bases with no gene match: 6. The CDR3 runs 14 residues. Germline V CDR1 and CDR2: LGHDT, YNNKEL (reference sequence). The CDR3 spells CASSKQGAGTEAFF. CDR3 coding DNA: TGTGCCAGCAGTAAACAGGGGGCTGGCACTGAAGCTTTCTTT.

V and J are TRBV28 and TRBJ1-1; D remains ambiguous. Trimming left V 2 bases short and J 1 base short, with 11 bases between. Germline CDR1 reads MDHEN; CDR2 reads SYDVKM. This CDR3 contains 15 residues. CDR3 in DNA: TGTGCCAGCAGTTTACTCCCCGGGTCGAACACTGAAGCTTTCTTT. Its translation is CASSLLPGSNTEAFF.

This rearrangement joins TRBV5-6 to TRBJ2-1, with 10 bases identical to TRBD2. The V segment lost 4 bases and the J segment 7 bases; nucleotides outside the gene matches: 14. CDR3 length: 17 amino acids. Germline values: CDR1 SGHDT, CDR2 YYEEEE. In DNA, the CDR3 is TGTGCCAGCAGCGCGAGATCTAGCGGGGGCCACGGGAATGAGCAGTTCTTC. Translated: CASSARSSGGHGNEQFF.

DNA of the CDR3: TGTGCCACCAGCGCTAGAGCGAACACCGGGGAGCTGTTTTTT. Protein: CATSARANTGELFF. The gene calls are TRBV15 and TRBJ2-2; D gene uncertain. The CDR3 runs to 14 residues. Trimming stripped 5 bases from V and 0 bases from J, with 7 bases between. The V gene's germline CDR1 is LNHNV and CDR2 YYDKDF (reference sequence).

The V gene is TRBV7-9, the J gene TRBJ1-1; no definite D call. Trimming stripped 7 bases from V and 4 bases from J, with 16 bases between. Germline V CDR1 and CDR2: SEHNR, FQNEAQ (reference sequence). The CDR3 is 14 amino acids. The DNA for the CDR3 is TGTGCCAGCATGCTTGGGGTGGGCAGCACTGAAGCTTTCTTT. This encodes CASMLGVGSTEAFF.

The chain combines TRBV18 with TRBJ2-7; D is undetermined. Germline V gene sequence: CDR1 KGHSH, CDR2 LQKENI. CDR3 length: 12 amino acids. The V end was cut by 5 bases, the J end by 7 bases, with 12 bases between. CDR3 protein: CASSTPTGEQYF. CDR3 nucleotides: TGTGCCAGCTCAACCCCTACGGGTGAGCAGTACTTC.

The chain joins TRBV19 to TRBJ1-1, with no clear D. The V gene's germline CDR1 is LNHDA and CDR2 SQIVND (reference sequence). Trimming took 3 bases from V and 5 from J, leaving 10 bases between them. The CDR3 length is 13 residues. This CDR3 is CASSIWEGTEAFF. CDR3 in DNA: TGTGCCAGTAGTATCTGGGAGGGTACTGAAGCTTTCTTT.

The V call is TRBV6-5, the J call TRBJ2-5; 9 positions agree with TRBD2. The CDR3 sequence is 14 residues long. Per germline, CDR1 MNHEY and CDR2 SVGAGI. The ends lost 7 bases at V and 1 base at J; junction bases unmatched: 4. This CDR3 is CASIAGALQETQYF. DNA of the CDR3: TGTGCCAGCATAGCGGGGGCCCTCCAAGAGACCCAGTACTTC.

This chain links TRBV6-6 with TRBJ1-4, with D uncertain. Trimming left V 5 bases short and J 4 bases short, with 20 bases between. Germline CDR1 and CDR2: MNHNY and SVGAGI (reference sequence). This CDR3 contains 17 residues. CDR3 bases: TGTGCCAGCAGTCTGACGGGCCGACCGATTTTTAATGAAAAACTGTTTTTT. Translation gives CASSLTGRPIFNEKLFF.

The rearrangement uses TRBV7-9 and TRBJ2-7; D unclear. The length of the CDR3 is 13 residues. Trimming pared 0 bases from V and 4 bases from J, leaving 7 bases between. In germline, CDR1 is SEHNR, CDR2 FQNEAQ (reference sequence). CDR3: CASSLARRYEQYF. The DNA of the CDR3 is TGTGCCAGCAGCTTAGCGAGACGGTACGAGCAGTACTTC.

This clone occurred once. V is TRBV9 and J is TRBJ2-5; 9 nucleotides match TRBD1. From germline, CDR1 is SGDLS and CDR2 YYNGEE. The CDR3 totals 14 residues. The J segment lost 5 bases and the V segment lost 5 bases, leaving 7 bases of the junction unmatched. This CDR3 reads CASSQQGARETQYF. The CDR3 DNA is TGTGCCAGCAGTCAACAGGGGGCGCGGGAGACCCAGTACTTC.